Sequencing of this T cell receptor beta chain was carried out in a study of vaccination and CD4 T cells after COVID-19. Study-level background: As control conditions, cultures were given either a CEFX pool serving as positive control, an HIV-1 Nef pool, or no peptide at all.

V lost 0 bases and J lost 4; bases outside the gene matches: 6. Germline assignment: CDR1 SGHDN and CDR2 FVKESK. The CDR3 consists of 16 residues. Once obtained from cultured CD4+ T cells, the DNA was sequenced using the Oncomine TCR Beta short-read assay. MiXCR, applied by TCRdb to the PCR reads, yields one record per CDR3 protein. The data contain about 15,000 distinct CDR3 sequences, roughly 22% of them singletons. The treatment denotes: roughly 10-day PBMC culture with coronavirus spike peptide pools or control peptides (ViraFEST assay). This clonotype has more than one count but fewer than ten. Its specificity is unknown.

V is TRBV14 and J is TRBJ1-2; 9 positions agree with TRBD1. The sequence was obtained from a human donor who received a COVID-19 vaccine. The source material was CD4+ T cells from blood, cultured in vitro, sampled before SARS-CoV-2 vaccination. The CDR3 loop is CASSQETRDRVYGYTF. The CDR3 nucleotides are TGTGCCAGCAGCCAAGAAACAAGGGACAGGGTCTATGGCTACACCTTC.